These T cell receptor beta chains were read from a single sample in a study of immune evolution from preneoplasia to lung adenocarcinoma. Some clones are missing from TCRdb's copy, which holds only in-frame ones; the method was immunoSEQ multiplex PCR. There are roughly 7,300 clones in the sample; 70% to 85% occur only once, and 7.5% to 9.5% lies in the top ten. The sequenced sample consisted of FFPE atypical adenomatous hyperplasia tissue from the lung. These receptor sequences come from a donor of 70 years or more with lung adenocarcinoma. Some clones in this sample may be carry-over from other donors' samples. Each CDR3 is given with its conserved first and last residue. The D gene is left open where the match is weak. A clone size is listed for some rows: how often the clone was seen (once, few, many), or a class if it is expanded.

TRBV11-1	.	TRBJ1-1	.	TGTGCCAGCAGCCGACCGGGACCTCCTGAAGCTTTCTTT	CASSRPGPPEAFF
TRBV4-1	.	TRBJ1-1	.	TGCGCCAGCAGCCCGCCGGGGGGGACTTCGGAAGCTTTCTTT	CASSPPGGTSEAFF
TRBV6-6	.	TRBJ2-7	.	TGTGCCAGCAGTTACGATTACCAGCAGTACTTC	CASSYDYQQYF
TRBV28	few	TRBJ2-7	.	TGTGCCAGCAGTCCCTCCCATTACGTCGGCGAGCAGTACTTC	CASSPSHYVGEQYF
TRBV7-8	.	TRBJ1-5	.	TGTGCCAGCAGCTGGGAGGCCGGCAATCAGCCCCAGCATTTT	CASSWEAGNQPQHF
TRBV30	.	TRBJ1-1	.	TGTGCCTGGACTGGTTCGGCCGAGGGGGGGACTGAAGCTTTCTTT	CAWTGSAEGGTEAFF
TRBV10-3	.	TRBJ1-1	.	TGTGCCACCTCAATGCGGGTGAACACTGAAGCTTTCTTT	CATSMRVNTEAFF
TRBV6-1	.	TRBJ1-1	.	TGTGCCAGCATCGGAGGGGACGGGAGCACTGAAGCTTTCTTT	CASIGGDGSTEAFF
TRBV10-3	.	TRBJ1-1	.	TGTGCCATACGACAGGCCACGAACACTGAAGCTTTCTTT	CAIRQATNTEAFF
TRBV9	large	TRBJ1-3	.	TGTGCCAGCAGCGTAGGATACGCTACTACTGGAAACACCATATATTTT	CASSVGYATTGNTIYF
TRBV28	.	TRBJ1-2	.	TGTGCCAGCAAGGGCGGGGGTGATAACTATGGCTACACCTTC	CASKGGGDNYGYTF
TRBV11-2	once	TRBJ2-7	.	TGTGCCAGCAGCCGCGAAAACCCCGAGCAGTACTTC	CASSRENPEQYF
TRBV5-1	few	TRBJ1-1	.	TGCGCCAGCAGCGGAACTGGCCCTGCGGACACTGAAGCTTTCTTT	CASSGTGPADTEAFF
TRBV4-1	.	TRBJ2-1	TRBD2	TGCGCCAGCAGCCAAGGGACATCTAGCGGCCCAAAGGTCAATGAGCAGTTCTTC	CASSQGTSSGPKVNEQFF
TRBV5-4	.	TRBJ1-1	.	TGTGCCAGCAGCTTGGGTACTGAAGCTTTCTTT	CASSLGTEAFF
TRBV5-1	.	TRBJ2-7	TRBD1	TGCGCCAGCGCCGAACAGGGGCAGGCGACGGGCGAGCAGTACTTC	CASAEQGQATGEQYF
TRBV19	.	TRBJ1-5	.	TGTGCCAGTAGTATCGAAAATCAGCCCCAGCATTTT	CASSIENQPQHF
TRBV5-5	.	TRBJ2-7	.	TGTGCCAGCAGCTTCATGGCAGGGGTCAACGAGCAGTACTTC	CASSFMAGVNEQYF
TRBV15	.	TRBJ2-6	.	TGTGCCACCAGCAATCAGGAGTCAGGGGCCAACGTCCTGACTTTC	CATSNQESGANVLTF
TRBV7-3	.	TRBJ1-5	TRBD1	TGTGCCAGCAGCGCGACAGGGGCAGGTCAGCCCCAGCATTTT	CASSATGAGQPQHF
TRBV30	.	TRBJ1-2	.	TGTGCCTGGAGTCCTTATAGACAGTCGGGCGGCTACACCTTC	CAWSPYRQSGGYTF
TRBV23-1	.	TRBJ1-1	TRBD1	TGCGCCAGCAGTCAATCCGGGACAGGGGGTAGGAACACTGAAGCTTTCTTT	CASSQSGTGGRNTEAFF
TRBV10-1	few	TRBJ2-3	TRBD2	TGCGCCATCTTCGGGGGGTATACGCAGTATTTT	CAIFGGYTQYF
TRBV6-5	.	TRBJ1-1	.	TGTGCCAGCAGTTACAGGGACACTGAAGCTTTCTTT	CASSYRDTEAFF
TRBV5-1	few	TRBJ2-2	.	TGCGCCAGCAGCTTGAGGGCAGGGGTCGCGACCGGGGAGCTGTTTTTT	CASSLRAGVATGELFF
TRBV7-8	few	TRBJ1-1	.	TGTGCCAGCAGCTTACAAACCATGAACACTGAAGCTTTCTTT	CASSLQTMNTEAFF
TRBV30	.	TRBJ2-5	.	TGTGCCTGGAGAGAGACTTTCCGGGGTGAGACCCAGTACTTC	CAWRETFRGETQYF
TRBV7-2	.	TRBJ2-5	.	TGTGCCAGCAGCGACCTCGGTGGCCAGTACTTC	CASSDLGGQYF
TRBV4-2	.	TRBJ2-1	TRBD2	TGTGCCAGCAGCCAAGAAGCGGGGGGGGACTACAATGAGCAGTTCTTC	CASSQEAGGDYNEQFF
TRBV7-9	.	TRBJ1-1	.	TGTGCCAGCAGCTTTCCTTTGGGGGGGAGTGATGAAGCTTTCTTT	CASSFPLGGSDEAFF
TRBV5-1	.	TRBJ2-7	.	TGCGCCAGCAGCTTGGACGCCAGTCTTGAGCAGTACTTC	CASSLDASLEQYF
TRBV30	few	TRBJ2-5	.	TGTGCCTGCAGGGTAGGGATAGAGACCCAGTACTTC	CACRVGIETQYF
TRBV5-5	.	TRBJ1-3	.	TGTGCCAGCAGCTTGTTATTGGCAGGGTTAGGAAACACCATATATTTT	CASSLLLAGLGNTIYF
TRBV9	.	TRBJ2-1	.	TGTGCCAGCAGCGCTCAGGGGAATTCCTACAATGAGCAGTTCTTC	CASSAQGNSYNEQFF
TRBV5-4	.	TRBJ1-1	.	TGTGCCAGCAGACCCGTGGAGAACACTGAAGCTTTCTTT	CASRPVENTEAFF
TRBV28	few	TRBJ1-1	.	TGTGCCAGCAGACCCCAGCTGAACACTGAAGCTTTCTTT	CASRPQLNTEAFF
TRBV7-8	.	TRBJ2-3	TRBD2	TGTGCCAGCAGCTTTGTAGCGGGAGATGGCACAGATACGCAGTATTTT	CASSFVAGDGTDTQYF
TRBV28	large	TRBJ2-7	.	TGTGCCGGCTCCTCCGGGACACGAGACTACGAGCAGTACTTC	CAGSSGTRDYEQYF
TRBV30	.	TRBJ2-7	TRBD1	TGTGCCTGGAGCCGGTTGGGGCAGGGGGCTTACGAGCAGTACTTC	CAWSRLGQGAYEQYF
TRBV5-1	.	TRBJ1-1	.	TGCGCCAGCAGTTATCAGGTTTCGAACACTGAAGCTTTCTTT	CASSYQVSNTEAFF
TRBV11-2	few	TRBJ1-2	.	TGTGCCAGCAGCGAGGGCAGCTCCTATGGCTACACCTTC	CASSEGSSYGYTF
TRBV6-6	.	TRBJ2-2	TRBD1	TGTGCCAGCAGTTTTTCCGGGACAGGGCCCGCCGGGGAGCTGTTTTTT	CASSFSGTGPAGELFF